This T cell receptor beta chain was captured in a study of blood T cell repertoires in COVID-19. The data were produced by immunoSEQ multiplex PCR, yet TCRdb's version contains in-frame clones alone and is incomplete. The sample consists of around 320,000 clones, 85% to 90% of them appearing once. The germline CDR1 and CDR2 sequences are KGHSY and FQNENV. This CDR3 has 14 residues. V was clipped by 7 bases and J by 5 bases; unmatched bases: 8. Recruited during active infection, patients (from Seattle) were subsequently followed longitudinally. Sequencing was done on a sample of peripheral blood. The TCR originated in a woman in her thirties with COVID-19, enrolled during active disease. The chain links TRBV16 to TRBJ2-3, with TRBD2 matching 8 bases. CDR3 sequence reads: CASIPGLARDTQYF. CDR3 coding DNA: TGTGCCAGCATCCCCGGACTAGCTAGAGATACGCAGTATTTT.